This record concerns one T cell receptor beta chain sequence. This sample is part of a study of T cell changes during pregnancy in multiple sclerosis. TCRdb keeps only in-frame clones here, not all; method: immunoSEQ multiplex PCR. The sample yields about 80,000 clones, roughly nine tenths seen once. Sequenced here: peripheral blood, sampled before pregnancy. The sequence was obtained from a female donor with multiple sclerosis, enrolled in a pregnancy study.

CDR3 in DNA: TGTGCCAGCAGCGAAACAGGGGGGAAGGAGACCCAGTACTTC. Translated: CASSETGGKETQYF. The J gene is TRBJ2-5, the V gene TRBV7-9; 8 positions match TRBD1. Trimming cost V 5 bases and J 5 bases; bases outside gene matches: 7. The CDR3 loop spans 14 amino acids. The germline gives CDR1 SEHNR, CDR2 FQNEAQ (reference sequence).